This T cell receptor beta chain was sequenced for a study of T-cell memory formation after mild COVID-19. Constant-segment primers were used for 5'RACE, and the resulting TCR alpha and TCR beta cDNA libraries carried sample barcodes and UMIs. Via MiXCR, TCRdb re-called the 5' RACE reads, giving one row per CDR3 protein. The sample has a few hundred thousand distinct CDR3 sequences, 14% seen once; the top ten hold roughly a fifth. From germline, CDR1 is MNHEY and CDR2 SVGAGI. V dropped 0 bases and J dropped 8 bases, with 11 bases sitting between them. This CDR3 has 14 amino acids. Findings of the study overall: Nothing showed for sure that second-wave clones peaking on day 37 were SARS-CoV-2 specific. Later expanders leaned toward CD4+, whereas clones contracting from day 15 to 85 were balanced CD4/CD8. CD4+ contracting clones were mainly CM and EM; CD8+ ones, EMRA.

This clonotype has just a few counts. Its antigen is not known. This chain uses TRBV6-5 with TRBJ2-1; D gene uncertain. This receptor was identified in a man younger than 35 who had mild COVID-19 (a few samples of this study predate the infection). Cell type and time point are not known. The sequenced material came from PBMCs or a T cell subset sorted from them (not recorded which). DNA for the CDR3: TGTGCCAGCAGTTACTCTGGCGCCGTGGATGAGCAGTTCTTC. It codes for CASSYSGAVDEQFF.